These 20 T cell receptor beta chains share one sample of origin, sequenced in a study of PD-L1 blockade in urothelial cancer. Libraries were prepared by immunoSEQ multiplex PCR; TCRdb keeps only in-frame clonotypes and omits some of them. The data hold about 45,000 clones, with 88% observed a single time. The sequencing used PBMCs, collected around atezolizumab (anti-PD-L1) treatment. The receptors stem from a man aged 80 or over with urothelial cancer.

The V and J genes are TRBV5-6 and TRBJ1-2; D remains ambiguous. The CDR3 runs 12 residues. CDR1 is SGHDT, CDR2 YYEEEE, per germline. Trimming removed 4 bases at V and 8 bases at J, with 12 bases between. The CDR3 loop is CASSAGLQGYTF. Here the CDR3 DNA reads TGTGCCAGCAGCGCTGGACTGCAGGGCTACACCTTC.

The chain carries TRBV15 and TRBJ2-7; tentatively, D is TRBD2 (6 bases). Germline CDR1 reads LNHNV; CDR2 reads YYDKDF (reference sequence). The CDR3 has 16 residues. With 0 bases removed from V and 5 bases from J, the gap between germline ends came to 17 bases. CDR3 DNA: TGTGCCACCAGCAGAGATAGCGGACCCCCGAGGGACGAGCAGTACTTC. Protein sequence: CATSRDSGPPRDEQYF.

The V gene is TRBV29-1, the J gene TRBJ2-7, with D possibly TRBD1 on 5 matching bases. Trimming shortened V by 4 bases and J by 2 bases, and 12 bases separated the two germline ends. The CDR3 is 13 residues long. The germline V gene encodes CDR1 SQVTM and CDR2 ANQGSEA. CDR3 DNA sequence: TGCAGCGTTGTCCGCGACAGCCCCTACGAGCAGTACTTC. This codes for CSVVRDSPYEQYF.

The chain recombines TRBV6-6 with TRBJ2-1; 8 bases are a match to TRBD2. J lost 2 bases, V lost 2 bases, and 5 bases had no gene match. The length of the CDR3 is 16 residues. Germline CDR1 MNHNY, CDR2 SVGAGI (reference sequence). The CDR3 spells CASSYIAAGAYNEQFF. DNA of the CDR3: TGTGCCAGCAGTTACATCGCAGCGGGAGCCTACAATGAGCAGTTCTTC.

The rearrangement joins TRBV6-1 to TRBJ1-5; no clear D. This CDR3 comprises 12 residues. V lost 4 bases and J 5 bases, leaving 6 bases between the germline ends. In germline, CDR1 is MNHNS, CDR2 SASEGT. The CDR3 nucleotides are TGTGCCAGCAGTGTAAGAGATCAGCCCCAGCATTTT. Protein sequence: CASSVRDQPQHF.

V is TRBV2 and J is TRBJ2-7; TRBD2 matches 7 bases. J lost 2 bases, V lost 5 bases, and 9 bases had no gene match. Germline V gives CDR1 SNHLY, CDR2 FYNNEI. The CDR3 is made up of 15 amino acids. The CDR3 DNA is TGTGCCAGCAGTCCGGAGGGAGGGATAGCCTACGAGCAGTACTTC. It codes for CASSPEGGIAYEQYF.

This chain uses TRBV6-1 with TRBJ2-3; TRBD2 might be the D (5 bases). Germline V gene lookup returns CDR1 MNHNS and CDR2 SASEGT. V shed 8 bases and J shed 0 bases, with 15 bases lying between them. The CDR3 consists of 15 residues. The CDR3 loop reads CASRRTPSSTDTQYF. For the CDR3, the DNA is TGTGCCAGCCGGCGGACTCCCTCTAGCACAGATACGCAGTATTTT.

The chain carries TRBV19 and TRBJ2-1; 11 bases fit TRBD2. The germline V gene has CDR1 LNHDA and CDR2 SQIVND (reference sequence). This CDR3 contains 18 residues. After removal of 7 bases from V and 0 bases from J, the junction contained 11 bases not matched to a gene. The CDR3 loop is CASKGGLAVSSSYNEQFF. The CDR3, as DNA: TGTGCCAGTAAGGGGGGACTAGCGGTTTCGAGCTCCTACAATGAGCAGTTCTTC.

This chain uses TRBV9 with TRBJ2-3, with 9 bases aligning to TRBD2. The CDR3 consists of 16 residues. V dropped 3 bases and J dropped 2; count of bases not matched to a gene: 7. The germline CDR1 and CDR2 sequences are SGDLS and YYNGEE. CDR3 loop: CASSAGTSRNTDTQYF. CDR3 nucleotide sequence: TGTGCCAGCAGCGCGGGGACTAGCCGGAACACAGATACGCAGTATTTT.

CDR3 nucleotides: TGTGCCAGCAGCCGTCGTGAGACCCAGTACTTC. Amino acid sequence: CASSRRETQYF. The chain recombines TRBV11-2 with TRBJ2-5; D unresolved. The CDR3 is 11 residues long. CDR1 and CDR2 from the germline V gene are SGHAT and FQNNGV. The V and J ends lost 5 bases and 5 bases respectively, with 6 bases between them.

The CDR3 reads CASSYPQAGADTQYF. For the CDR3, the DNA is TGTGCCAGCAGTTACCCTCAAGCGGGAGCAGATACGCAGTATTTT. The rearrangement links TRBV6-6 to TRBJ2-3; TRBD2 agrees at 8 bases. Trimming removed 2 bases from V and 4 bases from J; junction bases left unmatched: 5. CDR3 length: 15 residues. The germline V gene encodes CDR1 MNHNY and CDR2 SVGAGI (reference sequence).

The chain joins TRBV4-3 to TRBJ2-7; D is ambiguous. The length of the CDR3 is 15 residues. The V end lost 0 bases, the J end lost 0 bases, and 9 bases lay between the germline ends. Per germline, CDR1 LGHNA and CDR2 YSLEER. CDR3 sequence: CASSQDPRPSYEQYF. CDR3 nucleotides: TGCGCCAGCAGCCAAGATCCCAGGCCCTCCTACGAGCAGTACTTC.

This chain uses TRBV6-4 with TRBJ2-7; TRBD1 matches at 10 bases. This CDR3 has 15 amino acids. After removal of 5 bases from V and 2 bases from J, the junction contained 6 bases not matched to a gene. Looked up from germline, CDR1 is MRHNA and CDR2 is SNTAGT. In DNA, the CDR3 is TGTGCCAGCAGTCGATCGGGACAGGGGCCCTACGAGCAGTACTTC. Its translation is CASSRSGQGPYEQYF.

The chain links TRBV7-6 to TRBJ2-1, with 7 bases matching TRBD2. Germline values: CDR1 SGHVS, CDR2 FNYEAQ. The length of the CDR3 is 15 residues. J was trimmed by 4 bases and V by 4 bases; bases with no gene match: 7. The CDR3 spells CASSSSGEGYNEQFF. The CDR3 coding sequence is TGTGCCAGCAGCTCGAGCGGGGAGGGGTACAATGAGCAGTTCTTC.

This rearrangement joins TRBV9 to TRBJ1-1, with D possibly TRBD1 on 5 matching bases. Germline-derived CDR1 and CDR2 are SGDLS and YYNGEE. The CDR3 has 17 residues. V lost 5 bases and J lost 5, with 25 bases in between. The CDR3 is CASSPQPRGGIVTEAFF. The CDR3 bases are TGTGCCAGCAGTCCTCAACCACGCGGGGGTATAGTAACTGAAGCTTTCTTT.

This chain links TRBV12-5 with TRBJ2-7, with 11 nucleotides matching TRBD2. CDR1 and CDR2 from the germline V gene are LGHNT and FRNRAP. V lost 0 bases to trimming and J lost 3 bases; unmatched junction nucleotides: 4. CDR3 size: 16 residues. The DNA of the CDR3 is TGTGCTAGTGGTTTGGTACGGACTAGCGGGTACTACGAGCAGTACTTC. Protein product: CASGLVRTSGYYEQYF. The whole variable domain, filled in from reference TRBV12-5 and TRBJ2-7, reads DARVTQTPRHKVTEMGQEVTMRCQPILGHNTVFWYRQTMMQGLELLAYFRNRAPLDDSGMPKDRFSAEMPDATLATLKIQPSEPRDSAVYFCASGLVRTSGYYEQYFGPGTRLTVT.

The chain links TRBV5-1 to TRBJ2-1; 14 nucleotides match TRBD2. With V trimmed by 1 base and J by 9 bases, 6 bases remained unmatched. Per the germline V gene, CDR1 is SGHRS and CDR2 is YFSETQ. The CDR3 is made up of 16 amino acids. The CDR3 DNA is TGCGCCAGCAGCTTGACGGGACTAGCGGGAGTGGTTGAGCAGTTCTTC. Translating gives CASSLTGLAGVVEQFF.

The gene calls are TRBV6-1 and TRBJ2-4; perhaps TRBD1 as D (5 bases). This CDR3 contains 14 residues. V was shortened by 7 bases and J by 4 bases, with 14 bases between the two germline ends. Germline-derived CDR1 and CDR2 are MNHNS and SASEGT. CDR3 region: CASTETDSKNIQYF. The CDR3 bases are TGTGCCAGCACCGAGACCGACAGTAAAAACATTCAGTACTTC.

The rearrangement links TRBV5-6 to TRBJ2-1; TRBD2 agrees at 9 bases. The CDR3 consists of 17 residues. Germline V gives CDR1 SGHDT, CDR2 YYEEEE. Unmatched junction bases numbered 10, after V lost 2 bases and J lost 4 bases. CDR3 protein: CASSFVWAGGTYNEQFF. CDR3 bases: TGTGCCAGCAGCTTTGTGTGGGCGGGAGGGACTTACAATGAGCAGTTCTTC. Filled out from reference TRBV5-6 and TRBJ2-1, the complete variable domain reads DAGVTQSPTHLIKTRGQQVTLRCSPKSGHDTVSWYQQALGQGPQFIFQYYEEEERQRGNFPDRFSGHQFPNYSSELNVNALLLGDSALYLCASSFVWAGGTYNEQFFGPGTRLTVL.

This rearrangement joins TRBV15 to TRBJ2-1, with D hard to call. CDR3 length equals 18 residues. From germline, CDR1 is LNHNV and CDR2 YYDKDF (reference sequence). Deletions cut 0 bases from V and 0 bases from J, with 15 bases between. The chain's CDR3 is CATSRDLVELSSYNEQFF. CDR3 DNA sequence: TGTGCCACCAGCAGAGATCTAGTTGAGTTGAGCTCCTACAATGAGCAGTTCTTC. Together with reference TRBV15 and TRBJ2-1, the CDR3 gives the full variable domain: DAMVIQNPRYQVTQFGKPVTLSCSQTLNHNVMYWYQQKSSQAPKLLFHYYDKDFNNEADTPDNFQSRRPNTSFCFLDIRSPGLGDTAMYLCATSRDLVELSSYNEQFFGPGTRLTVL.